The next 8 T cell receptor beta chains were all read from a single sample in a study of human T cells and chemical hapten exposure. TCRdb reprocessed the RACE reads with MiXCR, giving one entry per CDR3 protein. The sample shows roughly 46,000 distinct CDR3 sequences, nearly 4.5% of them seen only once. Indicated time point: healthy volunteer bleed at 2 weeks. The study extracted total RNA from unfractionated whole blood. The sample was whole blood. These receptors were collected from a human donor in good health. Some clones in this sample may be carry-over from other donors' samples.

The sample holds a few counts of this clonotype. This chain connects TRBV27 to TRBJ1-1; 7 bases line up with TRBD1. The CDR3 is 15 amino acids. J was trimmed by 6 bases and V by 4 bases; bases with no gene match: 11. CDR1 MNHEY and CDR2 SMNVEV come from the germline V gene (reference sequence). The CDR3 protein is CASSYLRQGWAEAFF. Here the CDR3 DNA reads TGTGCCAGCAGTTATTTAAGACAGGGTTGGGCTGAAGCTTTCTTT.

This clonotype was counted at least ten times. The chain uses TRBV20-1 and TRBJ2-2; tentatively, D is TRBD2 (6 bases). V was clipped by 6 bases and J by 1 base, with 18 bases between them. The CDR3 has 16 residues. Germline V CDR1 and CDR2: DFQATT, SNEGSKA (reference sequence). CDR3 protein: CSAASATGGNTGELFF. DNA of the CDR3: TGCAGTGCCGCCTCGGCTACCGGGGGGAACACCGGGGAGCTGTTTTTT.

The table lists this clonotype with many counts. The chain joins TRBV14 to TRBJ2-3, with D hard to call. Trimming cost V 2 bases and J 0 bases, with 9 bases left between them. CDR1 is SGHDN, CDR2 FVKESK, per germline. This CDR3 contains 15 residues. The DNA of the CDR3 is TGTGCCAGCAGCCAATGGAGCGTTAGCACAGATACGCAGTATTTT. The encoded protein is CASSQWSVSTDTQYF.

This clonotype was detected a few times. The V call is TRBV28, the J call TRBJ2-3; D may be TRBD2 (5 bases). Germline CDR1 MDHEN, CDR2 SYDVKM. Trimming pared 6 bases from V and 4 bases from J, leaving 14 bases between. This CDR3 is built from 14 residues. The CDR3 DNA reads TGTGCCAGCAGCTCGGAGGTGGTCTCAGATACGCAGTATTTT. Translated: CASSSEVVSDTQYF.

This clonotype was detected ten times or more. The rearrangement joins TRBV6-5 to TRBJ2-3, with D unclear. Trimming pared 10 bases from V and 2 bases from J, leaving 13 bases between. Per the germline V gene, CDR1 is MNHEY and CDR2 is SVGAGI. The CDR3 is 13 residues long. CDR3 DNA: TGTGCCACGTCTCTGCGGCACACAGATACGCAGTATTTT. Translated, it gives CATSLRHTDTQYF.

This clonotype was found many times. This rearrangement joins TRBV12-3 or TRBV12-4 to TRBJ2-1; 7 nucleotides line up with TRBD2. The CDR3 runs to 14 residues. V shed 4 bases and J 2 bases; nucleotides not matched to a gene: 2. CDR3 bases: TGTGCCAGCAGTTGGGGGGGAACCTACAATGAGCAGTTCTTC. Translated: CASSWGGTYNEQFF.

The V gene is TRBV19, the J gene TRBJ2-1; TRBD2 matches 8 bases. The CDR3 has 14 residues. Germline V gene sequence: CDR1 LNHDA, CDR2 SQIVND (reference sequence). J was trimmed by 5 bases and V by 3 bases; bases with no gene match: 3. CDR3 coding DNA: TGTGCCAGTAGTATCGGACTAGCTAACAATGAGCAGTTCTTC. Protein: CASSIGLANNEQFF.

Many counts were recorded for this clonotype. V is TRBV27 and J is TRBJ1-6; a possible D gene is TRBD1 (5 bases). The CDR3 has 15 residues. Germline CDR1 is MNHEY and CDR2 is SMNVEV (reference sequence). Trimming stripped 2 bases from V and 5 bases from J, with 10 bases between. The chain's CDR3 is CASSLGGRDNSPLHF. CDR3 sequence (DNA): TGTGCCAGCAGTTTAGGGGGTAGGGATAATTCACCCCTCCACTTT.